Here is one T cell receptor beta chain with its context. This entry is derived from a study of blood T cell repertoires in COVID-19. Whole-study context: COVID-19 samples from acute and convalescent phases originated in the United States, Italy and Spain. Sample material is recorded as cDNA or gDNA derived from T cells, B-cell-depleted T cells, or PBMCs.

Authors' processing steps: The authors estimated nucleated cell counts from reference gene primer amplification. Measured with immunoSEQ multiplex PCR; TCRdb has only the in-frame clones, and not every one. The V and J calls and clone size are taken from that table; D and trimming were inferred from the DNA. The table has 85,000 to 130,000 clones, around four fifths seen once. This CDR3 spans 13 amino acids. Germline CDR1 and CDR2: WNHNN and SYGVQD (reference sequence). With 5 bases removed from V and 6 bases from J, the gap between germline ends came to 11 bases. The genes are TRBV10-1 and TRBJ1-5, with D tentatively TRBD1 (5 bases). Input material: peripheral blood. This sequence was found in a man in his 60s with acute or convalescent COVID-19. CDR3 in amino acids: CASSRQGTQPQHF. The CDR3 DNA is TGCGCCAGCAGTCGGCAGGGCACTCAGCCCCAGCATTTT.